These 7 T cell receptor beta chains originate from one sample sequenced in a study of T cells in Graves' hyperthyroidism and ophthalmopathy (dated by TCRdb to about 2019). The library came from multiplex PCR. The instrument given in TCRdb is Illumina HiSeq 2000. The TCR beta CDR3 regions were amplified from the RNA transcripts. For the first round of RT-PCR on the TCR CDR3, the HTBI primer set was used together with the Qiagen OneStep RT-PCR kit. TCRdb trimmed public reads at Q25 via fastp, called clones via MiXCR and kept in-frame beta chains. Each CDR3 protein appears once, grouped with its most common genes and DNA. The sample table records fewer than 500,000 distinct CDR3 sequences; roughly 14% of these occur just once. The top ten clonotypes cover over 10% of the sample. Input material: blood. These receptors came from a young man with Graves' ophthalmopathy.

This sequence joins TRBV7-6 and TRBJ2-5; 7 bases agree with TRBD2. J was trimmed by 3 bases and V by 6 bases; bases with no gene match: 4. CDR3 length: 13 residues. Germline V gene data show CDR1 as SGHVS and CDR2 as FNYEAQ. The CDR3 is CASRPREEETQYF. CDR3 nucleotide sequence: TGTGCCAGCAGACCCCGGGAGGAAGAGACCCAGTACTTC.

This clonotype was counted a few times. The chain employs TRBV9 and TRBJ1-6, with 7 bases aligning to TRBD1. This CDR3 spans 15 amino acids. With V trimmed by 5 bases and J by 7 bases, 9 bases remained unmatched. CDR1 SGDLS and CDR2 YYNGEE come from the germline V gene. The CDR3 spells CASSRSWDSNSPLHF. CDR3 in DNA: TGTGCCAGCAGTCGTTCCTGGGACAGCAATTCACCCCTCCACTTT.

This chain joins TRBV19 and TRBJ2-7, with D maybe TRBD1 (6 bases). V lost 3 bases and J 2 bases, leaving 11 bases between the germline ends. There are 14 residues in the CDR3. Germline CDR1 reads LNHDA; CDR2 reads SQIVND (reference sequence). The CDR3 spells CASSIGQGTYEQYF. CDR3 nucleotide sequence: TGTGCCAGTAGTATTGGGCAGGGGACCTACGAGCAGTACTTC.

In its sample, this clonotype was seen many times. The chain carries TRBV5-1 and TRBJ2-3; the D gene is possibly TRBD2 (6 bases). The length of the CDR3 is 15 residues. Trimming stripped 0 bases from V and 2 bases from J, with 10 bases between. Per germline, CDR1 SGHRS and CDR2 YFSETQ. CDR3 sequence (DNA): TGCGCCAGCAGCTTGGGCGGGAAGTACACAGATACGCAGTATTTT. Translated, it gives CASSLGGKYTDTQYF.

This clonotype was detected ten times or more. Here the CDR3 reads CASSSGQGYYEQYF. The CDR3 DNA reads as TGTGCCAGCAGTTCGGGGCAGGGTTACTACGAGCAGTACTTC. The J gene is TRBJ2-7, the V gene TRBV7-2; possibly TRBD1 or TRBD2 for D (5 bases each). Germline CDR1 SGHTA, CDR2 FQGNSA. Trimming took off 6 bases at V and 3 bases at J, with 15 bases between the two ends. CDR3 size: 14 residues.

This clonotype appeared many times. The genes are TRBV7-9 and TRBJ2-7, with a possible D match to TRBD2 (8 bases). V lost 5 bases and J 3 bases, leaving 17 bases between the germline ends. The CDR3 spans 15 residues. The germline V gene has CDR1 SEHNR and CDR2 FQNEAQ (reference sequence). The CDR3 sequence: CASSPRGLAGYEQYF. The CDR3 nucleotides read TGTGCCAGCAGCCCTAGGGGGCTAGCGGGCTACGAGCAGTACTTC.

This clonotype was counted between two and nine times. The J gene is TRBJ1-2, the V gene TRBV5-1; 12 nucleotides match TRBD1. This CDR3 spans 17 amino acids. Unmatched junction bases numbered 12, after V lost 7 bases and J lost 2 bases. Germline V gene lookup returns CDR1 SGHRS and CDR2 YFSETQ. The CDR3 DNA sequence: TGCGCCAGCGGAGGGACAGGGGGCACTTTTTTAAACTATGGCTACACCTTC. Amino acids: CASGGTGGTFLNYGYTF.